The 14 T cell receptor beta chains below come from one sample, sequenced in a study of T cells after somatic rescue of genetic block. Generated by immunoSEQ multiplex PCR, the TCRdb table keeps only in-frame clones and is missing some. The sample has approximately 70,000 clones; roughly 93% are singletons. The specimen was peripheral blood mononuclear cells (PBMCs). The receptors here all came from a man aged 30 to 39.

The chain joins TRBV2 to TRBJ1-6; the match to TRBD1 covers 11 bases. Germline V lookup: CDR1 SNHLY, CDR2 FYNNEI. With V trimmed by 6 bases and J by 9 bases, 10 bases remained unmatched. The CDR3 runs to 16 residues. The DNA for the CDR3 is TGTGCCAGCAGGCGAAAAACCGGGACAGGGGGTTCACCCCTCCACTTT. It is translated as CASRRKTGTGGSPLHF.

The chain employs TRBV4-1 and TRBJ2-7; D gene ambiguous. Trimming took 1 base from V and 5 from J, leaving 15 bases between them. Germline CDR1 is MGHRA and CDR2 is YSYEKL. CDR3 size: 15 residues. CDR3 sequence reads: CASSQGAKGYDEQYF. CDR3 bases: TGCGCCAGCAGCCAAGGGGCTAAAGGGTACGACGAGCAGTACTTC.

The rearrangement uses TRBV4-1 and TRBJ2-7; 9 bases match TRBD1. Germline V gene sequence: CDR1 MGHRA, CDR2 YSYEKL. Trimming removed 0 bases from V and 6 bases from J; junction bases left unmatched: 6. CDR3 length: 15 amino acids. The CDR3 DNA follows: TGCGCCAGCAGCCAAGATTGGACAGGGGATCGCGAGCAGTACTTC. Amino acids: CASSQDWTGDREQYF.

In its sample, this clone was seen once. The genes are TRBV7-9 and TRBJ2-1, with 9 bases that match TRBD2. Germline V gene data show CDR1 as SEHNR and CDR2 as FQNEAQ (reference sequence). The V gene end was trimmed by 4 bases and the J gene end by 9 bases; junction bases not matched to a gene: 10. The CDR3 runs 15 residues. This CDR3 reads CASSSGLIAGAEQFF. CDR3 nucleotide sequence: TGTGCCAGCAGCTCAGGGTTAATAGCGGGAGCTGAGCAGTTCTTC.

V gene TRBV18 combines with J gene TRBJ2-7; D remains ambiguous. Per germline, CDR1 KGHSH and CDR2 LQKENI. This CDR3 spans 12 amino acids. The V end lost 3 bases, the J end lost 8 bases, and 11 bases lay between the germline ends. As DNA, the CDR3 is TGTGCCAGCTCACCCGACCAGACCCAGCAGTACTTC. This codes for CASSPDQTQQYF.

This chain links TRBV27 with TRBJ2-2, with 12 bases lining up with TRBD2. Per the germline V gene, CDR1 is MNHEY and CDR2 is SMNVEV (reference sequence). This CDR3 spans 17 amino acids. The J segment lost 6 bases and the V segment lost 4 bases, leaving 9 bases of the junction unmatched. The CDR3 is CASSSREGLAGPGELFF. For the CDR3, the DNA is TGTGCCAGCAGTTCCCGTGAGGGACTAGCGGGCCCCGGGGAGCTGTTTTTT.

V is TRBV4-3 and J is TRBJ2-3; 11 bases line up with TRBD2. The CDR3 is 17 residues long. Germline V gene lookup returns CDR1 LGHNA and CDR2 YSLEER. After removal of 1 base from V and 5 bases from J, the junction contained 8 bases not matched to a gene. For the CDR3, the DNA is TGCGCCAGCAGCCAAGCCCGTAGCGGGAGGGCCGTAGATACGCAGTATTTT. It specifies CASSQARSGRAVDTQYF.

The CDR3 sequence is CASSQDFSGELFF. CDR3 nucleotide sequence: TGTGCCAGCAGCCAAGATTTCAGTGGGGAGCTGTTTTTT. The chain carries TRBV5-4 and TRBJ2-2; D ambiguous. The germline V gene encodes CDR1 SGHNT and CDR2 YYREEE (reference sequence). V gave up 4 bases and J gave up 8 bases, with 12 bases separating them. CDR3 size: 13 residues.

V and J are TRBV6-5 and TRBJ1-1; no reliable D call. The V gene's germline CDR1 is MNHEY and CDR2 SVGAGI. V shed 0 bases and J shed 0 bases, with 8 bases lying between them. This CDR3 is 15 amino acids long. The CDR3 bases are TGTGCCAGCAGTTACTCCCGGACGGTGAACACTGAAGCTTTCTTT. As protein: CASSYSRTVNTEAFF.

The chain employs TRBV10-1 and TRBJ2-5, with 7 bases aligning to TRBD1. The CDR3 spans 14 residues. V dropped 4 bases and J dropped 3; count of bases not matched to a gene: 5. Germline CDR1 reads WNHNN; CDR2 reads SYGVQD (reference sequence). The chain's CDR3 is CASSGPGTEETQYF. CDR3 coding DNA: TGCGCCAGCAGTGGTCCCGGGACAGAAGAGACCCAGTACTTC.

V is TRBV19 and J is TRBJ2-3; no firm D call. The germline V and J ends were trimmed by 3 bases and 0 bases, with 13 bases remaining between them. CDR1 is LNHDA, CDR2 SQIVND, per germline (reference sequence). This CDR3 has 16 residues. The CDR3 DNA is TGTGCCAGTAGTATTGGCGCGGCGGCTAGCACAGATACGCAGTATTTT. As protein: CASSIGAAASTDTQYF.

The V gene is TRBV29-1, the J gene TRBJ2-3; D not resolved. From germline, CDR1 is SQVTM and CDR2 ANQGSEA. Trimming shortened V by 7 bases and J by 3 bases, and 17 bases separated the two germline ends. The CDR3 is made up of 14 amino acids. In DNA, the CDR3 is TGCAGCGGTTCTTCTCTGGGTGGGACAGATACGCAGTATTTT. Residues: CSGSSLGGTDTQYF.

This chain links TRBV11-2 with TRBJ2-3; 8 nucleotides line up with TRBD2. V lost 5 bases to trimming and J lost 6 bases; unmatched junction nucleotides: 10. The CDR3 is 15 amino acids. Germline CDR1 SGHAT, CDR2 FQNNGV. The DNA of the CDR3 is TGTGCCAGCAGCCAGAGAACTAGCGGTCCTGATACGCAGTATTTT. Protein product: CASSQRTSGPDTQYF.

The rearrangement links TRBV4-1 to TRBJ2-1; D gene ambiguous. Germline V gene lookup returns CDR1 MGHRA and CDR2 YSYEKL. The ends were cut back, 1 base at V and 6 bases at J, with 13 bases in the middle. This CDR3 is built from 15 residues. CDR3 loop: CASSQGTGRSNEQFF. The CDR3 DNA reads TGCGCCAGCAGCCAAGGGACCGGTAGGTCCAATGAGCAGTTCTTC.